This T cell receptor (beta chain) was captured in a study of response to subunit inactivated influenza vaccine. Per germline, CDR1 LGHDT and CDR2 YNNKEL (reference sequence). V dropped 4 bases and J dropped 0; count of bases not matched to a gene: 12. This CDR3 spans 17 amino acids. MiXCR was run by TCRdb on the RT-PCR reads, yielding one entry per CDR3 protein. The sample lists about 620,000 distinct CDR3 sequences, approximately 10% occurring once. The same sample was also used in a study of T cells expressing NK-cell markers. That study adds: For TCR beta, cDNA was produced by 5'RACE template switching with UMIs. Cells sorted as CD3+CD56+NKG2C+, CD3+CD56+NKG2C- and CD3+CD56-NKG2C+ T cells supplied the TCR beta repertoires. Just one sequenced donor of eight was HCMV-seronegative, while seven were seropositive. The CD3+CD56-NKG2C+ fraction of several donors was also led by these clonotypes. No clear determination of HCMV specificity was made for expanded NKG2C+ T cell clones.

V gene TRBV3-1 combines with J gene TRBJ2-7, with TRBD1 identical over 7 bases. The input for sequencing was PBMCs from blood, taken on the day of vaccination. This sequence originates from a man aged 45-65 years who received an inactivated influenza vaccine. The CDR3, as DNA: TGTGCCAGCAGCCCCCGGATCGGACAGGCATTCTCCTACGAGCAGTACTTC. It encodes CASSPRIGQAFSYEQYF.